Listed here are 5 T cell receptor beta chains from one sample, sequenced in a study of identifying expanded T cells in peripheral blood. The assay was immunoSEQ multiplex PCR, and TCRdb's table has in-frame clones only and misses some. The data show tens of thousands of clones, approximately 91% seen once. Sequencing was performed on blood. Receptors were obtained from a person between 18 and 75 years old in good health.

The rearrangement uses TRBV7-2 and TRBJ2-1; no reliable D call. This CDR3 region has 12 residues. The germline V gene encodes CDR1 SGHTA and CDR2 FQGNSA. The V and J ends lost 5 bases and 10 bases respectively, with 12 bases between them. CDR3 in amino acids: CASSLLAREQFF. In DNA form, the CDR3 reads TGTGCCAGCAGCCTTTTGGCGAGGGAGCAGTTCTTC. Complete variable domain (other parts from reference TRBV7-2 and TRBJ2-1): GAGVSQSPSNKVTEKGKDVELRCDPISGHTALYWYRQSLGQGLEFLIYFQGNSAPDKSGLPSDRFSAERTGGSVSTLTIQRTQQEDSAVYLCASSLLAREQFFGPGTRLTVL.

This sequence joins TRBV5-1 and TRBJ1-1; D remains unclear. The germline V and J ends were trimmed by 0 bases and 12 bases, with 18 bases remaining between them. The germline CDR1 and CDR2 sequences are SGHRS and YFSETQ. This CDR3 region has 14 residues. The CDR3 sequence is CASSLGGRREGTFF. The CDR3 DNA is TGCGCCAGCAGCTTGGGGGGAAGACGGGAGGGTACTTTCTTT.

The CDR3 nucleotides are TGTGCCAGCAGCTCCGACAACTGGGAGCTGTTTTTT. Its protein is CASSSDNWELFF. The chain is built from TRBV7-2 and TRBJ2-2; D gene unclear. This CDR3 contains 12 residues. Deletions cut 4 bases from V and 9 bases from J, with 9 bases between. The germline gives CDR1 SGHTA, CDR2 FQGNSA.

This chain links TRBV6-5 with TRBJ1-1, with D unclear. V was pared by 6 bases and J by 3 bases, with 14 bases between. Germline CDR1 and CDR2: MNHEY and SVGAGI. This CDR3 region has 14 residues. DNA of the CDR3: TGTGCCAGCAGAAAATACGGGAGAGACACTGAAGCTTTCTTT. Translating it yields CASRKYGRDTEAFF.

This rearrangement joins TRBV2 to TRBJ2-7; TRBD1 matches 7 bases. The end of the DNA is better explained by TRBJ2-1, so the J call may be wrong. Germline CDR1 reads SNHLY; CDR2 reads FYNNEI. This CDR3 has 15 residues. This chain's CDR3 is CASSERDRVNNEQFF. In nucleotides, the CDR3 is TGTGCCAGCAGTGAACGGGACAGAGTAAACAATGAGCAGTTCTTC.